These 6 T cell receptor beta chains share one sample of origin, sequenced in a study of blood T cell repertoires in COVID-19. Repertoires were generated with immunoSEQ multiplex PCR, while TCRdb's copy carries only in-frame clones and drops some. The sample contains 77,000 or so clones, 85% of which appear only once. The specimen sequenced was peripheral blood. The receptors were gathered from an elderly man with acute or convalescent COVID-19.

V usage is TRBV5-6 and J usage is TRBJ2-7, with D hard to call. This CDR3 comprises 12 residues. Trimming pared 0 bases from V and 3 bases from J, leaving 4 bases between. Germline V gene lookup returns CDR1 SGHDT and CDR2 YYEEEE. CDR3 amino acids: CASSLGLYEQYF. DNA for the CDR3: TGTGCCAGCAGCTTGGGTCTCTACGAGCAGTACTTC.

J is TRBJ1-5 and V is TRBV6-6, with 9 bases identical to TRBD1. The CDR3 length is 16 residues. CDR1 and CDR2 from the germline V gene are MNHNY and SVGAGI (reference sequence). After removal of 0 bases from V and 7 bases from J, the junction contained 7 bases not matched to a gene. CDR3 region: CASSYSAGQGIQPQHF. The CDR3 DNA sequence: TGTGCCAGCAGTTACTCGGCGGGACAGGGAATCCAGCCCCAGCATTTT.

This chain uses TRBV7-9 with TRBJ2-7; 8 bases are a match to TRBD1. With 3 bases clipped from V and 7 bases from J, the junction kept 11 bases outside the gene matches. The CDR3 contains 15 residues. Germline loops: CDR1 SEHNR, CDR2 FQNEAQ (reference sequence). In nucleotides, the CDR3 is TGTGCCAGCAGCTTCTCCCGGACAGGGTACGGAGAGCAGTACTTC. Its translation is CASSFSRTGYGEQYF.

The chain carries TRBV15 and TRBJ2-7; weak D call: TRBD1 (6 bases). The CDR3 is made up of 16 amino acids. The germline CDR1 and CDR2 sequences are LNHNV and YYDKDF (reference sequence). Trimming took off 0 bases at V and 2 bases at J, with 14 bases between the two ends. The CDR3 spells CATSRDKGNRAYEQYF. The CDR3 DNA is TGTGCCACCAGCAGAGATAAGGGGAACAGGGCCTACGAGCAGTACTTC.

The rearrangement joins TRBV7-2 to TRBJ1-2; no definite D call. The V end lost 5 bases, the J end lost 1 base, and 14 bases lay between the germline ends. Germline V gives CDR1 SGHTA, CDR2 FQGNSA. CDR3 length: 15 residues. CDR3 in amino acids: CASSPRLQVNYGYTF. In nucleotides, the CDR3 is TGTGCCAGCAGCCCCCGTCTGCAGGTTAACTATGGCTACACCTTC.

The table lists this clone with a count of one. The CDR3 DNA reads TGTGCCAGTCGACAGGGAAGGACCACTGAAGCTTTCTTT. Translating it yields CASRQGRTTEAFF. The rearrangement links TRBV25-1 to TRBJ1-1; TRBD1 agrees at 7 bases. The CDR3 has 13 residues. Losses at the gene ends were 9 bases for V and 4 bases for J; bases not matched to a gene: 8. Germline assignment: CDR1 MGHDK and CDR2 SYGVNS.